This T cell receptor (beta chain) was captured by sequencing in a study of regulatory T cells in long-lasting Graves disease. The time point is: persistent/refractory GD, antithyroid drugs over 5 years with positive TRAb. From RNA extracted from PBMCs, the TCR library was made. Libraries of TCR beta came from iRepertoire HTBI primers plus Arm-PCR of CDR3 regions. Each CDR3 protein is one row after TCRdb ran MiXCR on the multiplex PCR reads. The data contain 350,000 to 450,000 distinct CDR3 sequences, roughly 21% of them singletons. The receptor was derived from a female donor with Graves disease. This material consisted of peripheral blood mononuclear cells (PBMCs), taken when the disease was refractory, from a patient treated with antithyroid drugs.

The CDR3 bases are TGCGCCAGCAGCGATCCGGGACAGGGTTTCTACGAGCAGTACTTC. This encodes CASSDPGQGFYEQYF. The chain couples TRBV5-1 to TRBJ2-7, with TRBD1 matching 9 bases. V gave up 4 bases and J gave up 3 bases; unmatched junction bases: 8. Per germline, CDR1 SGHRS and CDR2 YFSETQ. The CDR3 contains 15 residues. The full variable domain, its missing parts supplied by reference TRBV5-1 and TRBJ2-7, is KAGVTQTPRYLIKTRGQQVTLSCSPISGHRSVSWYQQTPGQGLQFLFEYFSETQRNKGNFPGRFSGRQFSNSRSEMNVSTLELGDSALYLCASSDPGQGFYEQYFGPGTRLTVT.